The 9 T cell receptor beta chains listed next were all sequenced from one sample in a study of cytomegalovirus exposure and HLA in healthy donors. The PCR employed 60 Vbeta primers together with 13 Jbeta primers. Profiling relied on immunoSEQ multiplex PCR, and the TCRdb table lists in-frame clones only, not all of them. Of under 200,000 clones listed, 68% are singletons. The material sequenced was PBMCs. These receptors all stem from a man aged 45-60 years in good health and CMV-seronegative.

The chain has TRBV5-4 and TRBJ1-2, with 7 positions matching TRBD1. V lost 5 bases, J lost 2 bases, and 6 bases stayed unmatched. Germline CDR1 is SGHNT and CDR2 is YYREEE (reference sequence). The CDR3 runs to 14 residues. The CDR3 region is CASSSGTENYGYTF. CDR3 DNA: TGTGCCAGCAGTTCCGGGACAGAGAACTATGGCTACACCTTC.

The chain uses TRBV19 and TRBJ1-1, with a weak D call TRBD1 (5 bases). Germline CDR1 LNHDA, CDR2 SQIVND (reference sequence). The CDR3 has 13 amino acids. V lost 1 base to trimming and J lost 10 bases, with 13 bases between them. As DNA, the CDR3 is TGTGCCAGTAGTATAGGCGCCTCAGGGCCAGCTTTCTTT. It specifies CASSIGASGPAFF.

The chain couples TRBV6-1 to TRBJ1-1; 8 nucleotides line up with TRBD1. The CDR3 is 13 residues long. The germline V gene has CDR1 MNHNS and CDR2 SASEGT. Germline trimming cut 4 bases from V and 5 bases from J; bases unmatched to any gene: 3. The CDR3 DNA reads TGTGCCAGCAGTGCCTACAGGGGGACTGAAGCTTTCTTT. Translated: CASSAYRGTEAFF.

The J gene is TRBJ2-2, the V gene TRBV9; unclear D gene. CDR1 SGDLS and CDR2 YYNGEE come from the germline V gene. Trimming cost V 3 bases and J 0 bases, with 6 bases left between them. There are 14 residues in the CDR3. CDR3 in amino acids: CASSALTNTGELFF. The DNA of the CDR3 is TGTGCCAGCAGCGCGCTAACGAACACCGGGGAGCTGTTTTTT.

This sequence joins TRBV5-6 and TRBJ2-3, with 8 bases matching TRBD2. Per germline, CDR1 SGHDT and CDR2 YYEEEE. This CDR3 region has 17 residues. The ends lost 1 base at V and 4 bases at J; junction bases unmatched: 11. In DNA form, the CDR3 reads TGTGCCAGCAGCTTGAGAACTACCGCGGGGGGCCCAGATACGCAGTATTTT. Translating it yields CASSLRTTAGGPDTQYF.

The chain employs TRBV7-9 and TRBJ2-5, with 7 bases lining up with TRBD1. The CDR3 contains 15 residues. The V segment lost 5 bases and the J segment 1 base; nucleotides outside the gene matches: 7. Germline V gene data show CDR1 as SEHNR and CDR2 as FQNEAQ (reference sequence). As DNA, the CDR3 is TGTGCCAGCAGCCTGGGGACAGTTACCCAAGAGACCCAGTACTTC. Translation gives CASSLGTVTQETQYF.

This clone has just a few counts. The chain couples TRBV5-1 to TRBJ1-3; 9 bases match TRBD1. Germline loops: CDR1 SGHRS, CDR2 YFSETQ. Trimming cost V 4 bases and J 4 bases; bases outside gene matches: 3. This CDR3 is 14 amino acids long. CDR3 in amino acids: CASSQGTGGNTIYF. DNA for the CDR3: TGCGCCAGCAGCCAGGGGACAGGGGGAAACACCATATATTTT.

V usage is TRBV6-6 and J usage is TRBJ1-2; D perhaps matches TRBD1 (6 bases). V lost 4 bases and J 0 bases, leaving 15 bases between the germline ends. Germline assignment: CDR1 MNHNY and CDR2 SVGAGI (reference sequence). There are 16 residues in the CDR3. In DNA, the CDR3 is TGTGCCAGCAGTTCACAGGGATTCGGGACTAACTATGGCTACACCTTC. Protein product: CASSSQGFGTNYGYTF.

This chain links TRBV5-1 with TRBJ1-6; TRBD1 might be the D (5 bases). V gave up 0 bases and J gave up 5 bases, with 6 bases separating them. This CDR3 spans 14 amino acids. The germline V gene has CDR1 SGHRS and CDR2 YFSETQ. CDR3 sequence reads: CASSLGQNNSPLHF. The CDR3 DNA is TGCGCCAGCAGCTTGGGACAGAATAATTCACCCCTCCACTTT. Full variable domain (remainder filled in from reference TRBV5-1 and TRBJ1-6): KAGVTQTPRYLIKTRGQQVTLSCSPISGHRSVSWYQQTPGQGLQFLFEYFSETQRNKGNFPGRFSGRQFSNSRSEMNVSTLELGDSALYLCASSLGQNNSPLHFGNGTRLTVT.